Below are 19 T cell receptor beta chains sequenced from a single sample in a study of blood T cell repertoires in COVID-19. TCRdb keeps only in-frame clones here, not all; method: immunoSEQ multiplex PCR. This sample yields about 170,000 clones, of which approximately 86% are seen a single time; roughly 8.1% belongs to the top ten. Sequenced input: peripheral blood. These receptors were obtained from a woman at least 80 years old with COVID-19, enrolled during active disease.

The rearrangement uses TRBV4-2 and TRBJ2-3; tentatively, D is TRBD1 (5 bases). In germline, CDR1 is LGHNA, CDR2 YNFKEQ. This CDR3 is 13 amino acids long. The V end lost 3 bases, the J end lost 2 bases, and 6 bases lay between the germline ends. CDR3 in amino acids: CASSQTDTDTQYF. The CDR3 region has the DNA TGTGCCAGCAGCCAGACAGACACAGATACGCAGTATTTT.

The V and J genes are TRBV7-9 and TRBJ2-7, with TRBD1 matching over 10 bases. Per the germline V gene, CDR1 is SEHNR and CDR2 is FQNEAQ (reference sequence). There are 15 residues in the CDR3. V lost 3 bases to trimming and J lost 5 bases; unmatched junction nucleotides: 7. This CDR3 is CASSLDRGMTDEQYF. The CDR3 nucleotides read TGTGCCAGCAGCTTGGACAGGGGGATGACGGACGAGCAGTACTTC.

The chain is built from TRBV2 and TRBJ1-6; D call uncertain. V was shortened by 2 bases and J by 5 bases, with 10 bases between the two germline ends. The CDR3 consists of 15 residues. Germline CDR1 and CDR2: SNHLY and FYNNEI. CDR3: CASSERRSDNSPLHF. In DNA form, the CDR3 reads TGTGCCAGCAGTGAAAGGCGGTCCGATAATTCACCCCTCCACTTT.

The V and J genes are TRBV3-1 (or the pseudogene TRBV3-2) and TRBJ1-1; the match to TRBD1 covers 9 bases. V lost 3 bases and J lost 1; bases outside the gene matches: 9. Germline CDR1 LGHDT, CDR2 YNNKEL (reference sequence). CDR3 length equals 17 residues. The CDR3 region has the DNA TGTGCCAGCAGCCATCATATTACAGGGGGCTCGAACACTGAAGCTTTCTTT. The encoded protein is CASSHHITGGSNTEAFF.

This clone was observed once. J is TRBJ1-5 and V is TRBV19, with unresolved D. Germline V gene lookup returns CDR1 LNHDA and CDR2 SQIVND (reference sequence). V dropped 6 bases and J dropped 7 bases, with 7 bases sitting between them. The CDR3 consists of 11 residues. The CDR3 region has the DNA TGTGCCAGTAGCCGGCGGCAGCCCCAGCATTTT. This encodes CASSRRQPQHF.

V gene TRBV5-1 combines with J gene TRBJ2-7; 7 bases are a match to TRBD1. CDR3 length equals 14 residues. Trimming cost V 5 bases and J 0 bases; bases outside gene matches: 5. Germline V gene lookup returns CDR1 SGHRS and CDR2 YFSETQ. CDR3 DNA sequence: TGCGCCAGCAGTGGGACAGCTAGCTCCTACGAGCAGTACTTC. As protein: CASSGTASSYEQYF.

The J gene is TRBJ2-7, the V gene TRBV11-3; weak D call: TRBD1 (5 bases). Looked up from germline, CDR1 is SGHNT and CDR2 is YENEEA. CDR3 length: 16 amino acids. V lost 5 bases to trimming and J lost 0 bases, with 17 bases between them. The CDR3 DNA is TGTGCCAGCAGCCTCCTTCTCCCAGACAGCTCCTACGAGCAGTACTTC. It translates to CASSLLLPDSSYEQYF.

V and J are TRBV12-5 and TRBJ1-3; 9 bases map to TRBD1. With 1 base clipped from V and 0 bases from J, the junction kept 4 bases outside the gene matches. From germline, CDR1 is LGHNT and CDR2 FRNRAP. The CDR3 spans 17 residues. The CDR3 sequence: CASGLGTGVSSGNTIYF. In nucleotides, the CDR3 is TGTGCTAGTGGTTTGGGGACAGGGGTGAGCTCTGGAAACACCATATATTTT.

The chain is built from TRBV28 and TRBJ1-1, with 9 bases that match TRBD1. The CDR3 covers 16 residues. The germline V gene encodes CDR1 MDHEN and CDR2 SYDVKM. The V and J ends lost 3 bases and 7 bases, in that order; junction bases with no gene match: 12. The CDR3 sequence is CASSLGPDRGTIEAFF. The CDR3, as DNA: TGTGCCAGCAGTTTGGGGCCGGACAGGGGTACGATTGAAGCTTTCTTT.

The chain joins TRBV28 to TRBJ2-7; perhaps TRBD2 as D (5 bases). Looked up from germline, CDR1 is MDHEN and CDR2 is SYDVKM. The V gene lost 7 bases and the J gene lost 2 bases, with 15 bases spanning the gap. The CDR3 has 14 amino acids. The CDR3 DNA reads as TGTGCCAGCATAGCGAGCGCGACCCCCTACGAGCAGTACTTC. Amino acids: CASIASATPYEQYF.

This chain connects TRBV6-5 to TRBJ1-2; no definite D call. The CDR3 covers 14 residues. The V end was cut by 2 bases, the J end by 8 bases, with 15 bases between. From germline, CDR1 is MNHEY and CDR2 SVGAGI. The CDR3 DNA reads TGTGCCAGCAGTTACCCACCCCCCCGCGGGGGCTACACCTTC. Translation gives CASSYPPPRGGYTF.

The chain couples TRBV5-1 to TRBJ2-3, with 13 positions matching TRBD2. The germline V gene encodes CDR1 SGHRS and CDR2 YFSETQ. The V and J ends lost 4 bases and 1 base, in that order; junction bases with no gene match: 3. The CDR3 loop spans 16 amino acids. DNA of the CDR3: TGCGCCAGCAGCCCGGGACTAGCGGGGCGCACAGATACGCAGTATTTT. Protein sequence: CASSPGLAGRTDTQYF.

This clone was detected a few times. This chain joins TRBV9 and TRBJ2-5, with 10 bases matching TRBD2. CDR1 and CDR2 from the germline V gene are SGDLS and YYNGEE. The CDR3 is 17 amino acids. With V trimmed by 0 bases and J by 7 bases, 12 bases remained unmatched. CDR3 sequence: CASSVGYIAGGQSTQYF. As DNA, the CDR3 is TGTGCCAGCAGCGTAGGGTACATAGCGGGAGGTCAATCGACCCAGTACTTC. Full variable domain (remainder filled in from reference TRBV9 and TRBJ2-5): DSGVTQTPKHLITATGQRVTLRCSPRSGDLSVYWYQQSLDQGLQFLIQYYNGEERAKGNILERFSAQQFPDLHSELNLSSLELGDSALYFCASSVGYIAGGQSTQYFGPGTRLLVL.

The rearrangement uses TRBV4-1 and TRBJ2-2; possible D gene TRBD1, 6 bases. Germline V gives CDR1 MGHRA, CDR2 YSYEKL. This CDR3 has 17 amino acids. Trimming cost V 0 bases and J 1 base, with 12 bases left between them. The CDR3 DNA is TGCGCCAGCAGCCAAGAATCAGGACAGTTGAACACCGGGGAGCTGTTTTTT. Its translation: CASSQESGQLNTGELFF.

The chain combines TRBV4-1 with TRBJ1-5; tentatively, D is TRBD1 (5 bases). Germline loops: CDR1 MGHRA, CDR2 YSYEKL. V lost 0 bases, J lost 0 bases, and 9 bases lay in between. This CDR3 is 16 amino acids long. CDR3 sequence (DNA): TGCGCCAGCAGCCAAGACGATGGACATAGCAATCAGCCCCAGCATTTT. Translation: CASSQDDGHSNQPQHF.

This clone was found a few times. This chain uses TRBV5-4 with TRBJ1-1; D might be TRBD1 (6 bases). Germline loops: CDR1 SGHNT, CDR2 YYREEE (reference sequence). The CDR3 length is 15 residues. With 2 bases removed from V and 4 bases from J, the gap between germline ends came to 15 bases. The CDR3, as DNA: TGTGCCAGCAGCTTTATAGGGGGGGGAAGCACTGAAGCTTTCTTT. Its protein is CASSFIGGGSTEAFF.

V and J are TRBV12-3 or TRBV12-4 and TRBJ1-2; 7 nucleotides align to TRBD1. CDR3 length: 13 residues. After removal of 7 bases from V and 5 bases from J, the junction contained 7 bases not matched to a gene. CDR3: CASNRGFYYGYTF. CDR3 nucleotide sequence: TGTGCCAGCAACAGGGGTTTTTATTATGGCTACACCTTC.

The gene calls are TRBV4-2 and TRBJ1-2, with a tentative D call TRBD1 (5 bases). Trimming took off 3 bases at V and 8 bases at J, with 13 bases between the two ends. The germline CDR1 and CDR2 sequences are LGHNA and YNFKEQ. This CDR3 comprises 13 residues. CDR3 nucleotides: TGTGCCAGCAGCCAGACCTTCGGGGGAGGCTACACCTTC. It encodes CASSQTFGGGYTF.

This chain joins TRBV12-3 or TRBV12-4 and TRBJ1-2, with D perhaps matching TRBD1 (6 bases). The V end lost 5 bases, the J end lost 2 bases, and 9 bases lay between the germline ends. This CDR3 is built from 13 residues. For the CDR3, the DNA is TGTGCCAGCAGTGCCGGACAGAACTATGGCTACACCTTC. Translating it yields CASSAGQNYGYTF.